This TCR beta chain stems from a study of T-cell reconstitution after alpha-beta-depleted transplantation in children. The germline V gene has CDR1 DFQATT and CDR2 SNEGSKA (reference sequence). Unmatched junction bases numbered 6, after V lost 0 bases and J lost 6 bases. The CDR3 runs to 15 residues. Using unique molecular identifiers, the investigators prepared the TCRbeta library. TCRdb processed the PCR reads anew with MiXCR; each CDR3 protein has one entry. Among 550,000 to 600,000 distinct CDR3 sequences listed, roughly 23% were seen once. A few counts support this clonotype. The V gene is TRBV20-1, the J gene TRBJ1-5; the match to TRBD1 covers 9 bases. This clonotype was obtained from a boy under two years old who had a stem cell transplant for acute myeloid leukemia, so the T cells may come from the graft donor. The source was PBMCs, mostly from graft donor cells, collected 360 days after TCRalphabeta/CD19-depleted stem cell transplant. CDR3 coding DNA: TGCAGTGCTAGAGACGGGACAGGGCCGAGTCAGCCCCAGCATTTT. Amino acids: CSARDGTGPSQPQHF.